The 29 T cell receptor beta chains given below trace back to one sample, sequenced in a study of blood T cell repertoires in COVID-19. Data came from immunoSEQ multiplex PCR; TCRdb stores just in-frame clones and leaves some out. The repertoire consists of around 60,000 clones, with 80% to 90% occurring once and the leading ten covering around 1.2%. The sample was peripheral blood. These TCRs come from a man aged 40-50 years with acute or convalescent COVID-19.

The chain uses TRBV6-2 or TRBV6-3 and TRBJ1-2, with a weak D call TRBD1 (6 bases). Germline assignment: CDR1 MNHEY and CDR2 SVGEGT. This CDR3 spans 15 amino acids. Trimming pared 0 bases from V and 4 bases from J, leaving 12 bases between. The CDR3 spells CASSYSIRGGYGYTF. The CDR3 DNA follows: TGTGCCAGCAGTTACTCGATCAGGGGTGGCTATGGCTACACCTTC.

The chain couples TRBV10-3 to TRBJ2-7, with TRBD1 identical over 8 bases. The germline V gene encodes CDR1 ENHRY and CDR2 SYGVKD. CDR3 length: 15 residues. Trimming at V came to 10 bases and at J to 4 bases, leaving 15 bases not matched to a gene. The DNA of the CDR3 is TGTGCCACTACCGGGGTCGACAGGGGAATATACGAGCAGTACTTC. This codes for CATTGVDRGIYEQYF.

The rearrangement joins TRBV6-6 to TRBJ1-6; 9 nucleotides line up with TRBD1. CDR1 and CDR2 (germline): MNHNY, SVGAGI (reference sequence). With V trimmed by 6 bases and J by 7 bases, 10 bases remained unmatched. The CDR3 totals 16 residues. CDR3 DNA sequence: TGTGCCAGCAGCCTGGGGGTTGACAGGGGGAATTCACCCCTCCACTTT. Translated, it gives CASSLGVDRGNSPLHF.

The rearrangement uses TRBV6-1 and TRBJ1-2; tentative D call: TRBD1 (6 bases). CDR3 length: 14 amino acids. The ends were cut back, 2 bases at V and 13 bases at J, with 20 bases in the middle. Germline lookup yields CDR1 MNHNS and CDR2 SASEGT. The chain's CDR3 is CASSEKGLGQPPTF. CDR3 coding DNA: TGTGCCAGCAGTGAAAAAGGTTTAGGACAGCCGCCCACCTTC.

The rearrangement uses TRBV9 and TRBJ1-4; 8 bases line up with TRBD1. The V segment lost 2 bases and the J segment 11 bases; nucleotides outside the gene matches: 8. Germline V gives CDR1 SGDLS, CDR2 YYNGEE. The CDR3 length is 14 residues. CDR3 loop: CASSVGNRGYKLFF. In DNA form, the CDR3 reads TGTGCCAGCAGCGTGGGGAACAGGGGGTACAAACTGTTTTTT. The complete variable domain, with remaining parts taken from reference TRBV9 and TRBJ1-4, reads DSGVTQTPKHLITATGQRVTLRCSPRSGDLSVYWYQQSLDQGLQFLIQYYNGEERAKGNILERFSAQQFPDLHSELNLSSLELGDSALYFCASSVGNRGYKLFFGSGTQLSVL.

The J gene is TRBJ1-1, the V gene TRBV6-5; 7 bases map to TRBD1. The CDR3 has 15 residues. The V gene's germline CDR1 is MNHEY and CDR2 SVGAGI. V lost 8 bases, J lost 0 bases, and 9 bases stayed unmatched. The CDR3 DNA follows: TGTGCCAGCTCACCCAGGGACAGCTTGAACACTGAAGCTTTCTTT. It yields the protein CASSPRDSLNTEAFF.

The chain couples TRBV7-3 to TRBJ2-1; D is perhaps TRBD1 (6 bases). The V end was cut by 2 bases, the J end by 5 bases, with 13 bases between. The germline CDR1 and CDR2 sequences are SGHTA and FQGTGA. The CDR3 consists of 15 residues. Here the CDR3 reads CASSLSGPGDNEQFF. The CDR3 DNA reads as TGTGCCAGCAGCTTATCGGGCCCAGGGGACAATGAGCAGTTCTTC.

The table lists this clone with many counts. The chain recombines TRBV9 with TRBJ1-1, with 7 bases aligning to TRBD1. The CDR3 extends over 12 amino acids. V lost 3 bases to trimming and J lost 7 bases; unmatched junction nucleotides: 3. Germline V CDR1 and CDR2: SGDLS, YYNGEE. CDR3 in DNA: TGTGCCAGCAGCGCGGGACAGTTTGAAGCTTTCTTT. It yields the protein CASSAGQFEAFF.

The V gene is TRBV24-1, the J gene TRBJ1-5; D might be TRBD1 (5 bases). The CDR3 spans 15 residues. The germline V and J ends were trimmed by 7 bases and 3 bases, with 15 bases remaining between them. The V gene's germline CDR1 is KGHDR and CDR2 SFDVKD. The CDR3 loop reads CATRIVQEPNQPQHF. The CDR3 region has the DNA TGTGCCACCAGAATAGTACAGGAGCCCAATCAGCCCCAGCATTTT.

The chain joins TRBV6-5 to TRBJ1-3; perhaps TRBD1 as D (6 bases). Per the germline V gene, CDR1 is MNHEY and CDR2 is SVGAGI. Trimming took 5 bases from V and 0 from J, leaving 11 bases between them. The CDR3 has 15 amino acids. CDR3: CASSKTGFSGNTIYF. CDR3 coding DNA: TGTGCCAGCAGTAAAACAGGGTTCTCTGGAAACACCATATATTTT.

V and J are TRBV28 and TRBJ2-1, with D perhaps TRBD1 (5 bases). CDR3 length: 15 residues. With 9 bases removed from V and 6 bases from J, the gap between germline ends came to 21 bases. Per germline, CDR1 MDHEN and CDR2 SYDVKM. The CDR3 spells CASSDQGPPLNEQFF. The CDR3 DNA reads TGTGCCAGTTCTGACCAGGGCCCCCCTCTCAATGAGCAGTTCTTC.

This chain joins TRBV7-2 and TRBJ1-2; D might be TRBD1 (6 bases). In germline, CDR1 is SGHTA, CDR2 FQGNSA. This CDR3 is 14 amino acids long. V lost 5 bases to trimming and J lost 3 bases, with 13 bases between them. CDR3 sequence (DNA): TGTGCCAGCAGCCCTCGGACAGTACACTATGGCTACACCTTC. This sequence encodes CASSPRTVHYGYTF. Together with reference TRBV7-2 and TRBJ1-2, the CDR3 gives the full variable domain: GAGVSQSPSNKVTEKGKDVELRCDPISGHTALYWYRQSLGQGLEFLIYFQGNSAPDKSGLPSDRFSAERTGGSVSTLTIQRTQQEDSAVYLCASSPRTVHYGYTFGSGTRLTVV.

The chain links TRBV28 to TRBJ1-1, with D possibly TRBD1 on 5 matching bases. Trimming shortened V by 2 bases and J by 5 bases, and 15 bases separated the two germline ends. Germline V lookup: CDR1 MDHEN, CDR2 SYDVKM. The CDR3 has 15 residues. The CDR3 region is CASSLSQGWRTEAFF. CDR3 coding DNA: TGTGCCAGCAGTTTAAGCCAGGGTTGGCGAACTGAAGCTTTCTTT.

The rearrangement joins TRBV5-4 to TRBJ1-2, with TRBD1 matching over 7 bases. The germline gives CDR1 SGHNT, CDR2 YYREEE (reference sequence). Trimming removed 3 bases from V and 0 bases from J; junction bases left unmatched: 5. The CDR3 runs to 15 residues. The CDR3 protein is CASSSDRTANYGYTF. The CDR3 DNA is TGTGCCAGCAGCTCGGACAGGACCGCTAACTATGGCTACACCTTC.

This clone occurred a few times. The V gene is TRBV11-3, the J gene TRBJ2-1; D remains ambiguous. The germline V gene encodes CDR1 SGHNT and CDR2 YENEEA. V was cut by 3 bases and J by 10 bases, with 7 bases left in between. The CDR3 has 11 residues. CDR3 sequence: CASSFFGEQFF. The CDR3 nucleotides read TGTGCCAGCAGCTTCTTTGGCGAGCAGTTCTTC.

The V gene is TRBV18, the J gene TRBJ1-4; 9 bases line up with TRBD1. Germline V gene lookup returns CDR1 KGHSH and CDR2 LQKENI. V shed 2 bases, J shed 2 bases, and the junction held 15 bases outside the gene matches. The CDR3 runs 20 residues. CDR3 in DNA: TGTGCCAGCTCACCAGTCTACCGGAAACAGGGGGCGGTTACTAATGAAAAACTGTTTTTT. As protein: CASSPVYRKQGAVTNEKLFF. Supplemented by reference TRBV18 and TRBJ1-4, the full variable domain reads NAGVMQNPRHLVRRRGQEARLRCSPMKGHSHVYWYRQLPEEGLKFMVYLQKENIIDESGMPKERFSAEFPKEGPSILRIQQVVRGDSAAYFCASSPVYRKQGAVTNEKLFFGSGTQLSVL.

This clone was counted a single time. J is TRBJ1-6 and V is TRBV21-1; whether TRBD1, the table's D call, matches the DNA was not checked. TRBV21-1 is termed a pseudogene. This CDR3 has 20 amino acids. In DNA form, the CDR3 reads TGTGCCAGCAGCAAAGATGGATTGACAGGGGGTAGCTCCTATAATTCACCCCTCCACTTT. Protein sequence: CASSKDGLTGGSSYNSPLHF.

The chain has TRBV9 and TRBJ2-1; TRBD2 agrees at 7 bases. V lost 0 bases to trimming and J lost 1 base; unmatched junction nucleotides: 1. The CDR3 has 15 amino acids. Germline loops: CDR1 SGDLS, CDR2 YYNGEE. The DNA of the CDR3 is TGTGCCAGCAGCGTAGGCGGGGGATCCTACAATGAGCAGTTCTTC. Its protein product is CASSVGGGSYNEQFF.

The CDR3 loop is CASSRQAGATYEQYF. The DNA for the CDR3 is TGTGCCAGCAGCCGACAAGCGGGGGCAACCTACGAGCAGTACTTC. The V gene is TRBV7-7, the J gene TRBJ2-7; 8 nucleotides line up with TRBD2. Germline lookup yields CDR1 SSHAT and CDR2 FNYEAQ (reference sequence). V lost 5 bases and J lost 2; bases outside the gene matches: 8. The CDR3 totals 15 residues.

V is TRBV11-2 and J is TRBJ1-1, with D unresolved. The V end was cut by 4 bases, the J end by 0 bases, with 6 bases between. The length of the CDR3 is 13 residues. The germline gives CDR1 SGHAT, CDR2 FQNNGV. In nucleotides, the CDR3 is TGTGCCAGCAGCTGGTCGGTGAACACTGAAGCTTTCTTT. Translated, it gives CASSWSVNTEAFF.

The chain carries TRBV6-5 and TRBJ1-1; 8 bases map to TRBD1. Losses at the gene ends were 6 bases for V and 4 bases for J; bases not matched to a gene: 7. Germline CDR1 reads MNHEY; CDR2 reads SVGAGI. This CDR3 contains 14 residues. The CDR3, as DNA: TGTGCCAGCAGCGGCATAACAGGGGGCACTGAAGCTTTCTTT. Translation: CASSGITGGTEAFF.

The V call is TRBV5-6, the J call TRBJ2-7; D gene ambiguous. The CDR3 spans 12 residues. Germline CDR1 reads SGHDT; CDR2 reads YYEEEE. Trimming took 4 bases from V and 0 from J, leaving 5 bases between them. The CDR3 sequence is CASSLSSYEQYF. In DNA form, the CDR3 reads TGTGCCAGCAGCCTGAGCTCCTACGAGCAGTACTTC.

The J gene is TRBJ2-7, the V gene TRBV29-1; 13 nucleotides match TRBD2. Per germline, CDR1 SQVTM and CDR2 ANQGSEA. The CDR3 consists of 16 residues. The V gene end was trimmed by 4 bases and the J gene end by 5 bases; junction bases not matched to a gene: 11. In DNA, the CDR3 is TGCAGCGTTGTCACTAGCGGGGGGGGAATAATGCACGAGCAGTACTTC. This encodes CSVVTSGGGIMHEQYF.

CDR3: CAWSVVGAPGEQYF. The CDR3 bases are TGTGCCTGGAGTGTGGTCGGAGCTCCGGGCGAGCAGTACTTC. V and J are TRBV30 and TRBJ2-7; no clear D gene. In germline, CDR1 is GTSNPN, CDR2 SVGIG (reference sequence). Trimming removed 0 bases at V and 6 bases at J, with 15 bases between. This CDR3 is built from 14 residues.

The V and J genes are TRBV11-3 and TRBJ2-1; no clear D. The CDR3 consists of 16 residues. Germline V gene lookup returns CDR1 SGHNT and CDR2 YENEEA. V lost 5 bases and J 0 bases, leaving 14 bases between the germline ends. The CDR3 nucleotides are TGTGCCAGCAGCCTCTCCCAGTGGAGCTCCTACAATGAGCAGTTCTTC. Translated, it gives CASSLSQWSSYNEQFF. Combining the CDR3 with reference TRBV11-3 and TRBJ2-1 gives the whole variable domain EAGVVQSPRYKIIEKKQPVAFWCNPISGHNTLYWYLQNLGQGPELLIRYENEEAVDDSQLPKDRFSAERLKGVDSTLKIQPAELGDSAVYLCASSLSQWSSYNEQFFGPGTRLTVL.

The chain uses TRBV5-1 and TRBJ1-4, with D perhaps matching TRBD1 (6 bases). The germline gives CDR1 SGHRS, CDR2 YFSETQ. There are 15 residues in the CDR3. Trimming took 0 bases from V and 7 from J, leaving 13 bases between them. CDR3 in DNA: TGCGCCAGCAGCTTGGATGGGGGCGAAGGTGAAAAACTGTTTTTT. Protein: CASSLDGGEGEKLFF.

The chain is built from TRBV6-5 and TRBJ1-4; D is perhaps TRBD1 (6 bases). V was trimmed by 2 bases and J by 8 bases, leaving 18 bases between them. The CDR3 is 16 amino acids. Germline CDR1 and CDR2: MNHEY and SVGAGI. The CDR3 loop reads CASSYPGAGAREKLFF. The CDR3 nucleotides are TGTGCCAGCAGTTACCCAGGAGCGGGGGCGAGAGAAAAACTGTTTTTT.

V gene TRBV9 combines with J gene TRBJ1-5; a weak D match, TRBD1 (6 bases). The V and J ends lost 4 bases and 5 bases respectively, with 22 bases between them. The CDR3 extends over 17 amino acids. Germline loops: CDR1 SGDLS, CDR2 YYNGEE. Here the CDR3 reads CASSPLGGGRIHQPQHF. CDR3 nucleotides: TGTGCCAGCAGCCCCTTGGGCGGGGGGCGAATCCATCAGCCCCAGCATTTT.

The J gene is TRBJ1-5, the V gene TRBV7-9; no clear D gene. Germline V gene data show CDR1 as SEHNR and CDR2 as FQNEAQ (reference sequence). V dropped 5 bases and J dropped 4 bases, with 12 bases sitting between them. The CDR3 runs to 14 residues. CDR3 sequence (DNA): TGTGCCAGCAGCCGCACCGGGGTAAATCAGCCCCAGCATTTT. Its translation is CASSRTGVNQPQHF.